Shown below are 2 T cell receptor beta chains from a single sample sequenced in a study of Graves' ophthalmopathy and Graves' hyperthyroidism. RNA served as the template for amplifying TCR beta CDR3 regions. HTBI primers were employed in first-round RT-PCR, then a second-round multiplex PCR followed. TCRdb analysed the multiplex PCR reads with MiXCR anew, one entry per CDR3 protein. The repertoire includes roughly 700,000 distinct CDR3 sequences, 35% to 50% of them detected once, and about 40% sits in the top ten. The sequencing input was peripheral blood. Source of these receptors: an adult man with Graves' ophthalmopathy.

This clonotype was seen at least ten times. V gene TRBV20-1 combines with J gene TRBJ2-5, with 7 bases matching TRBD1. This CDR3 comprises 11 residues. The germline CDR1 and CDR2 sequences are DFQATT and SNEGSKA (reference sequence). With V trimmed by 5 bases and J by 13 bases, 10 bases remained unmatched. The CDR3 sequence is CSAQSTGESYF. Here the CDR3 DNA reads TGCAGTGCTCAATCAACAGGGGAGTCGTACTTC.

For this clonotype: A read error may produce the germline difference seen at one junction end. CDR3 region: CASSESLVGSSDF. CDR3 nucleotides: TGTGCCAGCAGTGAAAGTTTAGTAGGATCCTCCGACTTC. The chain employs TRBV2 and TRBJ2-5; D remains ambiguous. The CDR3 runs to 13 residues. Germline V gene lookup returns CDR1 SNHLY and CDR2 FYNNEI.